The 29 T cell receptor beta chains presented below share a single source sample, sequenced in a study of T-cell memory formation after mild COVID-19. One entry per CDR3 protein results from TCRdb running MiXCR on the 5' RACE reads. There are 250,000 to 300,000 distinct CDR3 sequences in the sample; 16% occur only once, and approximately 25% lies in the top ten. The sample was PBMCs or a T cell subset sorted from them (not recorded which). Receptor source: a man between 18 and 35 years old who had mild COVID-19 (a few samples of this study predate the infection). Cell type and time point are not known.

The V and J genes are TRBV9 and TRBJ1-4; 9 positions agree with TRBD1. The CDR3 runs to 17 residues. Germline CDR1 SGDLS, CDR2 YYNGEE. The junction had 11 bases not matched to a gene; V was cut back by 3 bases and J by 5 bases. The CDR3 nucleotides read TGTGCCAGCAGCGCCAGGACAGGGGAAACCCCAAATGAAAAACTGTTTTTT. Protein sequence: CASSARTGETPNEKLFF.

The V gene is TRBV10-3, the J gene TRBJ2-1; either TRBD1 or TRBD2 may fit D (6 bases each). V shed 8 bases and J shed 4 bases, with 12 bases lying between them. Germline V lookup: CDR1 ENHRY, CDR2 SYGVKD. The CDR3 is 13 residues long. The CDR3, as DNA: TGTGCCATCTCGAGGGGGGAATACAATGAGCAGTTCTTC. This gives the protein CAISRGEYNEQFF.

The J gene is TRBJ1-5, the V gene TRBV12-3 or TRBV12-4; 11 bases line up with TRBD1. CDR3 length equals 16 residues. V lost 7 bases and J lost 4; bases outside the gene matches: 9. The CDR3 coding sequence is TGTGCCAGCACCCCACGAGGGACAGGGGGGAATCAGCCCCAGCATTTT. Translation gives CASTPRGTGGNQPQHF.

The V gene is TRBV12-3 or TRBV12-4, the J gene TRBJ1-6; D is undetermined. This CDR3 comprises 13 residues. V was trimmed by 0 bases and J by 7 bases, leaving 4 bases between them. The CDR3 DNA reads as TGTGCCAGCAGTTTAGCCGTGAATTCACCCCTCCACTTT. Translated: CASSLAVNSPLHF.

This clonotype was observed a handful of times. The chain recombines TRBV7-6 with TRBJ1-1; D unclear. The CDR3 has 13 residues. Per the germline V gene, CDR1 is SGHVS and CDR2 is FNYEAQ. Trimming removed 8 bases at V and 4 bases at J, with 14 bases between. This chain's CDR3 is CASRPAGITEAFF. The DNA for the CDR3 is TGTGCCAGCCGCCCGGCGGGAATCACTGAAGCTTTCTTT. The complete variable domain, with remaining parts taken from reference TRBV7-6 and TRBJ1-1, reads GAGVSQSPRYKVTKRGQDVALRCDPISGHVSLYWYRQALGQGPEFLTYFNYEAQQDKSGLPNDRFSAERPEGSISTLTIQRTEQRDSAMYRCASRPAGITEAFFGQGTRLTVV.

The genes are TRBV6-2 or TRBV6-3 and TRBJ2-2; the D gene is possibly TRBD2 (6 bases). The CDR3 runs 15 residues. Germline V gives CDR1 MNHEY, CDR2 SVGEGT. V was pared by 6 bases and J by 4 bases, with 15 bases between. The CDR3 DNA follows: TGTGCCAGCAGACCCCCGGGACTTTCCACCGGGGAGCTGTTTTTT. This encodes CASRPPGLSTGELFF.

This clonotype was counted at least ten times. The rearrangement links TRBV6-2 or TRBV6-3 to TRBJ2-3, with D unclear. CDR1 and CDR2 from the germline V gene are MNHEY and SVGEGT. The length of the CDR3 is 12 residues. V was clipped by 6 bases and J by 1 base, with 5 bases between them. The CDR3 coding sequence is TGTGCCAGCAGGAAAGGCACAGATACGCAGTATTTT. Its translation is CASRKGTDTQYF.

This rearrangement joins TRBV6-6 to TRBJ1-1; D gene uncertain. This CDR3 has 12 residues. Germline CDR1 is MNHNY and CDR2 is SVGAGI (reference sequence). CDR3 DNA: TGTTCTACCACGGTGCGGGGCACTGAAGCTTTCTTT. It codes for CSTTVRGTEAFF.

This clonotype was seen at least ten times. V is TRBV24-1 and J is TRBJ2-2; D uncertain. This CDR3 is built from 14 residues. The V gene lost 2 bases and the J gene lost 0 bases, with 3 bases spanning the gap. The V gene's germline CDR1 is KGHDR and CDR2 SFDVKD. The CDR3: CATSDWTNTGELFF. CDR3 nucleotide sequence: TGTGCCACCAGTGATTGGACGAACACCGGGGAGCTGTTTTTT.

This clonotype was detected only once. The genes are TRBV7-2 and TRBJ2-7; D unclear. Germline CDR1 reads SGHTA; CDR2 reads FQGNSA. Trimming stripped 5 bases from V and 2 bases from J, with 13 bases between. The length of the CDR3 is 14 residues. CDR3: CASSPRRLAYEQYF. CDR3 DNA sequence: TGTGCCAGCAGCCCCCGCCGCCTTGCCTACGAGCAGTACTTC.

This clonotype was recorded only once. The V and J genes are TRBV9 and TRBJ2-3, with 14 nucleotides matching TRBD2. Unmatched junction bases numbered 4, after V lost 0 bases and J lost 7 bases. CDR1 is SGDLS and CDR2 is YYNGEE in the germline V gene. CDR3 length: 16 amino acids. This chain's CDR3 is CASSVGGLAGVNTQYF. In DNA form, the CDR3 reads TGTGCCAGCAGCGTAGGGGGACTAGCGGGGGTGAATACGCAGTATTTT.

This chain links TRBV5-6 with TRBJ2-1; no clear D. CDR1 and CDR2 (germline): SGHDT, YYEEEE. The CDR3 covers 15 residues. Deletions cut 0 bases from V and 6 bases from J, with 13 bases between. CDR3 DNA: TGTGCCAGCAGCTTGGGCCTAGAAATATTCAATGAGCAGTTCTTC. Residues: CASSLGLEIFNEQFF.

This clonotype was observed a handful of times. The chain couples TRBV27 to TRBJ2-5, with 8 bases matching TRBD2. The CDR3 totals 15 residues. With V trimmed by 3 bases and J by 3 bases, 6 bases remained unmatched. The germline V gene has CDR1 MNHEY and CDR2 SMNVEV (reference sequence). CDR3 in DNA: TGTGCCAGCAGTTTTATGCTGCGGGGGGAAGAGACCCAGTACTTC. It yields the protein CASSFMLRGEETQYF.

The chain is built from TRBV5-4 and TRBJ1-2, with no clear D. Germline CDR1 is SGHNT and CDR2 is YYREEE (reference sequence). V lost 3 bases and J 6 bases, leaving 12 bases between the germline ends. This CDR3 is built from 13 residues. As DNA, the CDR3 is TGTGCCAGCAGCTCACCGGGTCCAAATGGCTACACCTTC. Amino acids: CASSSPGPNGYTF. Variable domain in full (rest from reference TRBV5-4 and TRBJ1-2): ETGVTQSPTHLIKTRGQQVTLRCSSQSGHNTVSWYQQALGQGPQFIFQYYREEENGRGNFPPRFSGLQFPNYSSELNVNALELDDSALYLCASSSPGPNGYTFGSGTRLTVV.

This clonotype appeared many times. The CDR3 DNA is TGTGCCAGCAGTTTGGGGTCAGCGGGGGGCACAGATACGCAGTATTTT. It encodes CASSLGSAGGTDTQYF. V is TRBV28 and J is TRBJ2-3, with TRBD2 matching 8 bases. V was pared by 3 bases and J by 1 base, with 6 bases of the junction left unmatched. In germline, CDR1 is MDHEN, CDR2 SYDVKM. CDR3 length equals 16 residues. Complete variable domain (other parts from reference TRBV28 and TRBJ2-3): DVKVTQSSRYLVKRTGEKVFLECVQDMDHENMFWYRQDPGLGLRLIYFSYDVKMKEKGDIPEGYSVSREKKERFSLILESASTNQTSMYLCASSLGSAGGTDTQYFGPGTRLTVL.

The rearrangement uses TRBV12-3 or TRBV12-4 and TRBJ2-4; D uncertain. The CDR3 consists of 18 residues. V was clipped by 6 bases and J by 1 base, with 22 bases between them. CDR3 sequence: CASRGFRKAGRAKNIQYF. DNA for the CDR3: TGTGCCAGCAGGGGATTTCGTAAGGCAGGAAGGGCCAAAAACATTCAGTACTTC.

The chain links TRBV7-9 to TRBJ2-7, with D hard to call. CDR3 length equals 14 residues. Per the germline V gene, CDR1 is SEHNR and CDR2 is FQNEAQ (reference sequence). V gave up 4 bases and J gave up 2 bases, with 12 bases separating them. The CDR3 loop reads CASSSNSDAYEQYV. The CDR3 DNA follows: TGTGCCAGCAGCTCCAACAGCGACGCCTACGAGCAGTACGTC.

The CDR3 DNA follows: TGCGCCAGCAGCCGGGACCATTCGACCTCCTACGAGCAGTACTTC. Encoded protein: CASSRDHSTSYEQYF. This chain uses TRBV4-3 with TRBJ2-7; the D gene could be TRBD1 or TRBD2 (5 bases each). Germline CDR1 and CDR2: LGHNA and YSLEER. V was shortened by 4 bases and J by 0 bases, with 13 bases between the two germline ends. The CDR3 loop spans 15 amino acids.

The CDR3: CATSRESVYQETQYF. The CDR3 DNA reads TGTGCCACCAGCAGAGAGTCGGTGTACCAAGAGACCCAGTACTTC. The V gene is TRBV15, the J gene TRBJ2-5, with D uncertain. V shed 0 bases and J shed 0 bases, with 8 bases lying between them. The CDR3 runs to 15 residues. CDR1 is LNHNV, CDR2 YYDKDF, per germline (reference sequence).

The CDR3 nucleotides read TGTGCCAGCAGCCTCCAGGGGGCTGGTATCTACGAGCAGTACTTC. Translated: CASSLQGAGIYEQYF. The chain joins TRBV5-5 to TRBJ2-7; TRBD1 matches 8 bases. CDR1 and CDR2 from the germline V gene are SGHKS and YYEKEE (reference sequence). This CDR3 contains 15 residues. V was pared by 4 bases and J by 3 bases, with 9 bases of the junction left unmatched. The full variable domain, completed using reference TRBV5-5 and TRBJ2-7, is DAGVTQSPTHLIKTRGQQVTLRCSPISGHKSVSWYQQVLGQGPQFIFQYYEKEERGRGNFPDRFSARQFPNYSSELNVNALLLGDSALYLCASSLQGAGIYEQYFGPGTRLTVT.

This clonotype turned up a few times. J is TRBJ2-7 and V is TRBV6-6; perhaps TRBD2 as D (7 bases). The CDR3 has 15 amino acids. V lost 5 bases to trimming and J lost 9 bases, with 23 bases between them. Looked up from germline, CDR1 is MNHNY and CDR2 is SVGAGI (reference sequence). CDR3 in DNA: TGTGCCAGCAGTCATGGGGGGGCGGCATACGAAGGGCAGTACTTC. Translation gives CASSHGGAAYEGQYF.

This clonotype has a handful of counts. CDR3 sequence: CASSPLSYEQYF. The CDR3 bases are TGTGCCAGCAGTCCCCTCTCCTACGAGCAGTACTTC. The V gene is TRBV6-2 or TRBV6-3, the J gene TRBJ2-7; D is unresolved. Germline CDR1 and CDR2: MNHEY and SVGEGT. V was cut by 5 bases and J by 0 bases, with 5 bases left in between. The CDR3 has 12 residues.

Only a few counts were recorded for this clonotype. The chain has TRBV7-9 and TRBJ2-4, with TRBD2 matching 9 bases. CDR3 size: 15 residues. CDR1 is SEHNR and CDR2 is FQNEAQ in the germline V gene (reference sequence). After removal of 6 bases from V and 0 bases from J, the junction contained 3 bases not matched to a gene. This CDR3 reads CASSQAGGAKNIQYF. The CDR3 region has the DNA TGTGCCAGCAGTCAAGCGGGGGGAGCCAAAAACATTCAGTACTTC.

A few counts support this clonotype. V and J are TRBV6-5 and TRBJ2-2; a possible D gene is TRBD1 (5 bases). V lost 4 bases and J lost 6, with 12 bases in between. CDR3 length equals 14 residues. CDR1 MNHEY and CDR2 SVGAGI come from the germline V gene. The CDR3, as DNA: TGTGCCAGCAGTTTCTCCAGGGCTCCCGGGGAGCTGTTTTTT. This sequence encodes CASSFSRAPGELFF.

The genes are TRBV5-1 and TRBJ2-5, with 8 bases that match TRBD2. V lost 4 bases and J lost 5; bases outside the gene matches: 10. The CDR3 spans 15 residues. Per germline, CDR1 SGHRS and CDR2 YFSETQ. The CDR3: CASSGLGGAYETQYF. CDR3 DNA: TGCGCCAGCAGCGGCCTCGGGGGGGCTTATGAGACCCAGTACTTC.

The V call is TRBV12-3 or TRBV12-4, the J call TRBJ1-4, with 10 bases lining up with TRBD1. This CDR3 is built from 14 residues. V lost 6 bases and J lost 6; bases outside the gene matches: 4. Written as DNA, the CDR3 is TGTGCCAGCAGCCGAGGGACAGGGGATGAAAAACTGTTTTTT. Translation: CASSRGTGDEKLFF.

The rearrangement joins TRBV6-6 to TRBJ1-4; 7 bases fit TRBD1. Germline CDR1 reads MNHNY; CDR2 reads SVGAGI (reference sequence). The ends lost 4 bases at V and 4 bases at J; junction bases unmatched: 3. The CDR3 loop spans 14 amino acids. The CDR3 protein is CASSWNRGNEKLFF. Here the CDR3 DNA reads TGTGCCAGCAGTTGGAACAGGGGTAATGAAAAACTGTTTTTT.

This clonotype was picked up many times. The V call is TRBV6-5, the J call TRBJ2-7, with D maybe TRBD1 (6 bases). V lost 5 bases and J 4 bases, leaving 9 bases between the germline ends. The CDR3 covers 12 residues. CDR1 is MNHEY, CDR2 SVGAGI, per germline. The CDR3 coding sequence is TGTGCCAGCAGTGGCAGGGGTTACGAGCAGTACTTC. As protein: CASSGRGYEQYF.

The table lists this clonotype with a few counts. V gene TRBV4-1 combines with J gene TRBJ2-7, with 12 positions matching TRBD1. Germline V gene data show CDR1 as MGHRA and CDR2 as YSYEKL. This CDR3 region has 16 residues. Trimming cost V 5 bases and J 6 bases; bases outside gene matches: 11. CDR3 nucleotides: TGCGCCAGCAGCAGGGCGCCGGGACAGGGGGCTACCGAGCAGTACTTC. Its protein product is CASSRAPGQGATEQYF.